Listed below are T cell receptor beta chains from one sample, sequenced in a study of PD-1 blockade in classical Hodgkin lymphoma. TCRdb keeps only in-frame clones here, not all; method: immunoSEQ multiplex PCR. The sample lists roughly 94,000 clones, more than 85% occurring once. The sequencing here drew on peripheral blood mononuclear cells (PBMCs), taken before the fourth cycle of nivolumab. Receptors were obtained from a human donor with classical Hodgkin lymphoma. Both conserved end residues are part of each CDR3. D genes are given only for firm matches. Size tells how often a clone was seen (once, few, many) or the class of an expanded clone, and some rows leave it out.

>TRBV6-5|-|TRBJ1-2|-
TGTGCCAGCAGCCCGGGACGTAACTATGGCTACACCTTC
CASSPGRNYGYTF
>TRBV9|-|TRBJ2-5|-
TGTGCCAGCAGCGCGGACAGCGCATACCAAGAGACCCAGTACTTC
CASSADSAYQETQYF
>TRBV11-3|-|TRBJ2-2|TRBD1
TGTGCCAGCAGCTTAGATCTTCCGACAGGGAGATCCGGGGAGCTGTTTTTT
CASSLDLPTGRSGELFF
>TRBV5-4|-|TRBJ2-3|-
TGTGCCAGCTCGGGAGAAAGCACAGATACGCAGTATTTT
CASSGESTDTQYF
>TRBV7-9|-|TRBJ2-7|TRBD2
TGTGCCAGCAGCTTAGGGCCCCCGGTTCGCGGGAGGATCACCTACGAGCAGTACTTC
CASSLGPPVRGRITYEQYF
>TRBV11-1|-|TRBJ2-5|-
TGTGCCAGCAGTTGGGCGGGGGAGACCCAGTACTTC
CASSWAGETQYF
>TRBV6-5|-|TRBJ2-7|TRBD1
TGTGCCAGCAGAGGGGACAGACCCCGTACCTACGAGCAGTACTTC
CASRGDRPRTYEQYF
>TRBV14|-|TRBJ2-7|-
TGTGCCAGCAGCCCTGGTCAGAAGTACTTC
CASSPGQKYF
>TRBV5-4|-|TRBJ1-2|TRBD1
TGTGCCAGCAGCCTCGGACAGGCGGGCCCTAGAACCTTC
CASSLGQAGPRTF
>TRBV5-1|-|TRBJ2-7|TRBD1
TGCGCCAGCAGCTCGGACAGGAAAGGAACCTACGAGCAGTACTTC
CASSSDRKGTYEQYF
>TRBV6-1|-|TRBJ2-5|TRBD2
TGTGCCAGCAGTGATAGCCAGTTACCCACTAGCGGGGGAGGCAAGACCCAGTACTTC
CASSDSQLPTSGGGKTQYF
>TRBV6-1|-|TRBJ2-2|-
TGTGCCAGCAGTGCCATACCCCCCCAGTCCTCTGGGACCGGGGAGCTGTTTTTT
CASSAIPPQSSGTGELFF
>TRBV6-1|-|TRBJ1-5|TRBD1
TGTGCCAGAGGGGGGGAGGGGGCACAGCCCCAGCATTTT
CARGGEGAQPQHF
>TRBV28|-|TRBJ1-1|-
TGTGCCACCAGCGCCCTTGAAGCTTTCTTT
CATSALEAFF
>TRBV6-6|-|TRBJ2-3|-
TGTGCCAGCAGTTACAGAGGAGGCACTGGCACAGATACGCAGTATTTT
CASSYRGGTGTDTQYF
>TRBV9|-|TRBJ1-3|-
TGTGCCAGCAGCATCAACAGGGCGCGCACTGGAAACACCATATATTTT
CASSINRARTGNTIYF
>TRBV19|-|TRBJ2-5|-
TGTGCCAGTCGGCTCCAGGGTGAGGAGACCCAGTACTTC
CASRLQGEETQYF
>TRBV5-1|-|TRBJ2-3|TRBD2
TGCGCCAGCAGCCTCCTCGGACTAGCGGGGAGCACAGATACGCAGTATTTT
CASSLLGLAGSTDTQYF
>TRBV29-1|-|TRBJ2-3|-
TGCAGCGTTGGCTTCCGCGAAGTGGTGGTAGATACGCAGTATTTT
CSVGFREVVVDTQYF
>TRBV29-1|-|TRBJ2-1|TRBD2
TGCAGCGTTGAAGGCAGGGAGGGTGGTTACAATGAGCAGTTCTTC
CSVEGREGGYNEQFF
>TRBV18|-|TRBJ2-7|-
TGTGCCAGCTCACCATTGTACGAGCAGTACTTC
CASSPLYEQYF
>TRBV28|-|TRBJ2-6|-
TGTGCCAGCAGTTATGGCGGGACTCCGTGGCCAGCTGGGGCCAACGTCCTGACTTTC
CASSYGGTPWPAGANVLTF
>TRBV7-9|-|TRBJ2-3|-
TGTGCCAGCAGCTTATCCACGTGGACAGATACGCAGTATTTT
CASSLSTWTDTQYF
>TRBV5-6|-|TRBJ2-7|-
TGTGCCAGCAGCTTGGGTCGACTCAGCTCCTACGAGCAGTACTTC
CASSLGRLSSYEQYF
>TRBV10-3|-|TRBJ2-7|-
TGTGCCATCAGTGATCCAGGGGTGCGTTCCTACGAGCAGTACTTC
CAISDPGVRSYEQYF
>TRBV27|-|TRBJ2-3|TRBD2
TGTGCCAGCAGTTCCTACAGGACTAGCGGGGGGTCAGATACGCAGTATTTT
CASSSYRTSGGSDTQYF
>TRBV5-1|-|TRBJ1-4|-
TGCGCCAGCAGCCGTCGTGGGGAGAAGGGTATGGCTAATGAAAAACTGTTTTTT
CASSRRGEKGMANEKLFF
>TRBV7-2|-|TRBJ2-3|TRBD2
TGTGCCAGCAGCCTCCGTAGACTAGCGGGAGGCACAGATACGCAGTATTTT
CASSLRRLAGGTDTQYF
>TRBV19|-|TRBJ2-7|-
TGTGCCAGTAGTCCCACAGGATCCTACGAGCAGTACTTC
CASSPTGSYEQYF
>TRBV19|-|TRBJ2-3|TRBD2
TGTGCCAGTAGTATTAGCGGGGACCTCACAGATACGCAGTATTTT
CASSISGDLTDTQYF
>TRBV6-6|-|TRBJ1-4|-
TGTGCCAGTCAGGGGTCCGGGAATGAAAAACTGTTTTTT
CASQGSGNEKLFF
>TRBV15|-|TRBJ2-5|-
TGTGCCACCAGCTTCAGCGGCCAAGAGACCCAGTACTTC
CATSFSGQETQYF
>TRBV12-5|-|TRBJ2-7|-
TGTGCTAGTGGTTCACCGCCCCGGTCAGGGTACCCGCACGAGCAGTACTTC
CASGSPPRSGYPHEQYF
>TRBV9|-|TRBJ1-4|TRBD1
TGTGCCAGCAGCGTGGGGGGACAGGCGAATGAAAAACTGTTTTTT
CASSVGGQANEKLFF
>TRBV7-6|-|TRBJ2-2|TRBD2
TGTGCCAGCACCCTAGCGGGGGGAACCGGGGAGCTGTTTTTT
CASTLAGGTGELFF
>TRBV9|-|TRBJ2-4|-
TGTGCCAGCAGCGTACTGGGGGACATTCAGTACTTC
CASSVLGDIQYF
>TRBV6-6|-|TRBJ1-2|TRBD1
TGTGCCAGCAGTTACTCGGGGACAGATAATGGCTACACCTTC
CASSYSGTDNGYTF
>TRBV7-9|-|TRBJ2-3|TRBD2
TGTGCCAGCGGACCTTACGCGGTCACTAGCGGGAGGACAGATACGCAGTATTTT
CASGPYAVTSGRTDTQYF
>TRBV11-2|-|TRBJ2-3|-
TGTGCCAGCAGCTTGGGGTCCAGAGAACCAGATACGCAGTATTTT
CASSLGSREPDTQYF
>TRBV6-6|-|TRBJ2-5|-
TGTGCCAGCAGTTACGTCTACCAAGAGACCCAGTACTTC
CASSYVYQETQYF
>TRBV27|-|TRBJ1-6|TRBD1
TGTGCCAGCAGTCCATTCCAAGGGACAGGGGGATTGGGGTCACCCCTCCACTTT
CASSPFQGTGGLGSPLHF
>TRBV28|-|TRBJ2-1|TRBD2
TGTGCCAGCAGTTCCCCCCCTAGCGGGCCGGGGGATGAGCAGTTCTTC
CASSSPPSGPGDEQFF
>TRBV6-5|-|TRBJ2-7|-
TGTGCCAGCAGTTACAACAGGGCCGAGCAGTACTTC
CASSYNRAEQYF
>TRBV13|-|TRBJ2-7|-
TGTGCCAGCAGCTTAGGACACGAGCAGTACTTC
CASSLGHEQYF
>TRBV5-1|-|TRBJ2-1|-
TGCGCCAGCAGCCGTGAGCCGATACACCGGTCGCGCAGGTACAATGAGCAGTTCTTC
CASSREPIHRSRRYNEQFF
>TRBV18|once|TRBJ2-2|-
TGTGCCAGCTCAACCTCAGTCGATGTGAACACCGGGGAGCTGTTTTTT
CASSTSVDVNTGELFF
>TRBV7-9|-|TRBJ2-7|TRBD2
TGTGCCAGCAGCCAAGCGGGAGGGCCCGAGCAGTACTTC
CASSQAGGPEQYF
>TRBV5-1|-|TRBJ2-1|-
TGCGCCAGCAGCCCCACGGGTAGCGGCAATGAGCAGTTCTTC
CASSPTGSGNEQFF
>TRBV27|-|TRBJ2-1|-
TGTGCCAGCAGTCCAGTGGTGGGGTACAATGAGCAGTTCTTC
CASSPVVGYNEQFF
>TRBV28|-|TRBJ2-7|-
TGTGCCAGCAGCCGCTACGAGCAGTACTTC
CASSRYEQYF
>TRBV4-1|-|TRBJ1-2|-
TGCGCCAGCAGCCAAAGGGCAGCGGAGGTTTATGGCTACACCTTC
CASSQRAAEVYGYTF